This is a list of T cell receptor beta chains from one sample in a study of shared clonotypes between healthy human individuals. Using immunoSEQ multiplex PCR, the repertoire was profiled, and TCRdb retains in-frame clones only, with some absent. The table lists some 2,500,000 clones, approximately 90% of them singletons. The sequencing sample was made of naive CD4+ T cells from PBMCs. The receptors stem from a man aged 18 to 30 in good health. Some clones in this sample may be carry-over from other donors' samples. The CDR3 runs from the conserved cysteine through the conserved F or W. A D gene is named only where the DNA matches it firmly. Not all rows give a size; the values are once, few, many and, for expanded clones, a class.

TRBJ2-1,TRBV4-3,-,-,TGCGCCAGCAGCCAAGGGGATGGATCTTGGGGTGAGCAGTTCTTC,CASSQGDGSWGEQFF
TRBJ2-1,TRBV5-1,TRBD2,-,TGCGCCAGCAGCGCCCCGACTAGCGGGAGAGGAGATGAGCAGTTCTTC,CASSAPTSGRGDEQFF
TRBJ1-3,TRBV28,TRBD1,-,TGTGCCACTTCATTAGAGGACAGGGACCTGGGTGGAAACACCATATATTTT,CATSLEDRDLGGNTIYF
TRBJ1-2,TRBV19,-,few,TGTGCCAGTCGGGCGACAGACTTCTATGGCTACACCTTC,CASRATDFYGYTF
TRBJ2-7,TRBV6-1,TRBD2,-,TGTGCCAGCAGCCATAGCGGGAGGCACCCCTCGGAGCAGTACTTC,CASSHSGRHPSEQYF
TRBJ1-5,TRBV5-6,-,-,TGTGCCAGCAGCTTCCGGGGGAGCAATCAGCCCCAGCATTTT,CASSFRGSNQPQHF
TRBJ1-5,TRBV2,-,-,TGTGCCAGCAGGGAAAATCAGGGGTCTTATAGCAATCAGCCCCAGCATTTT,CASRENQGSYSNQPQHF
TRBJ2-1,TRBV5-1,TRBD2,-,TGCGCCAGCAGTAAGGGGACTACCTCCTACAATGAGCAGTTCTTC,CASSKGTTSYNEQFF
TRBJ1-1,TRBV5-1,-,-,TGCGCCAGCACCACGGCGGGGGGAGGCACTGAAGCTTTCTTT,CASTTAGGGTEAFF
TRBJ1-3,TRBV7-3,-,-,TGTGCCAGCAGCTTAAAGCCCCGGGGCTTTACTGGAAACACCATATATTTT,CASSLKPRGFTGNTIYF
TRBJ2-5,TRBV28,-,-,TGTGCCAGCATCAAATGGTCGCTAGGACAAGAGACCCAGTACTTC,CASIKWSLGQETQYF
TRBJ2-1,TRBV6-5,-,-,TGTGCCAGCAGTACCTACAATGAGCAGTTCTTC,CASSTYNEQFF
TRBJ2-2,TRBV5-1,TRBD1,-,TGCGCCAGCTCGACAGGGTCGAACACCGGGGAGCTGTTTTTT,CASSTGSNTGELFF
TRBJ1-1,TRBV29-1,-,-,TGCAGCGTTGTTTGGGTATGGAACACTGAAGCTTTCTTT,CSVVWVWNTEAFF
TRBJ1-4,TRBV30,TRBD1,-,TGTGCCTGGAGGGGGACAGGGGGCTTAGCTGAAAAACTGTTTTTT,CAWRGTGGLAEKLFF
TRBJ1-2,TRBV30,TRBD1,-,TGTGCCTGGAGTGTCGAGGACAGGGGGTATGGCTACACCTTC,CAWSVEDRGYGYTF
TRBJ2-7,TRBV18,-,-,TGTGCCAGCTCACCCGGGTCCGGGGATGTATCCAGGCAGTACTTC,CASSPGSGDVSRQYF
TRBJ2-3,TRBV5-1,TRBD1,-,TGCGCCAGCAGCTTGCTGGGACAGTGCACAGATACGCAGTATTTT,CASSLLGQCTDTQYF
TRBJ2-5,TRBV5-1,-,once,TGCGCCAGCAGTACTACCCCCGGAGGGTCAGAGACCCAGTACTTC,CASSTTPGGSETQYF
TRBJ1-2,TRBV11-2,TRBD1,-,TGTGCCAGCAGTTTACTACAGGGGAATTATGGCTACACCTTC,CASSLLQGNYGYTF
TRBJ1-6,TRBV30,-,-,TGTGCCTGGAGTTTACTTTCACTATCGGGCTATAATTCACCCCTCCACTTT,CAWSLLSLSGYNSPLHF
TRBJ2-7,TRBV5-1,-,once,TGCGCCAGCAGCCCCCAACAGGTTCGGGCCCCTTACGAGCAGTACTTC,CASSPQQVRAPYEQYF
TRBJ2-3,TRBV7-2,-,-,TGTGCCAGCAGCTTAACCAGCGGAGACACAGATACGCAGTATTTT,CASSLTSGDTDTQYF
TRBJ2-6,TRBV28,-,-,TGTGCCAGCAGTTTGCTCGGACCCAACTCTGGGGCCAACGTCCTGACTTTC,CASSLLGPNSGANVLTF
TRBJ2-3,TRBV4-3,TRBD2,-,TGCGCCAGCAGCCAAAAAGGGACTAGCGGTAGCGCAGATACGCAGTATTTT,CASSQKGTSGSADTQYF